A selection of T cell receptor beta chains follows, all from one sample in a study of cytomegalovirus exposure and HLA in healthy donors. The method was immunoSEQ multiplex PCR; TCRdb's version includes in-frame clones alone and lacks a portion of them. The data contain roughly 190,000 clones, roughly 77% of them singletons. Specimen: PBMCs. These TCRs come from a woman aged 45-59 years in good health and CMV-seronegative. The CDR3 runs from the conserved cysteine through the conserved F or W. A D gene is named only where the DNA matches it firmly. Rows may omit the clone size; those that give it use once, few, many or a size class.

V gene	clone size	J gene	D gene	CDR3 protein	CDR3 DNA
TRBV2	few	TRBJ1-5	TRBD1	CASRGQGDQPQHF	TGTGCCAGCAGGGGGCAGGGGGATCAGCCCCAGCATTTT
TRBV4-3	.	TRBJ1-1	.	CASSQERWRNTEAFF	TGCGCCAGCAGCCAAGAACGTTGGAGGAACACTGAAGCTTTCTTT
TRBV14	few	TRBJ1-2	TRBD1	CASSQDKGAYGYTF	TGTGCCAGCAGCCAAGATAAGGGGGCGTATGGCTACACCTTC
TRBV9	.	TRBJ1-4	.	CASSTPTSSRSSLDEKLFF	TGTGCCAGCAGCACCCCGACAAGTTCCCGCTCCTCTTTGGATGAAAAACTGTTTTTT
TRBV4-1	once	TRBJ2-1	.	CASSQARTGGEQFF	TGCGCCAGCAGCCAAGCTCGGACTGGCGGTGAGCAGTTCTTC
TRBV6-1	.	TRBJ1-2	TRBD1	CASSGLWTGGDGYTF	TGTGCCAGCAGCGGCCTATGGACAGGGGGCGATGGCTACACCTTC
TRBV6-5	.	TRBJ1-1	.	CASSEVWGDTEAFF	TGTGCCAGCAGTGAGGTTTGGGGGGACACTGAAGCTTTCTTT
TRBV6-5	.	TRBJ1-2	TRBD1	CASSSTVGQGDGYTF	TGTGCCAGCAGTTCTACCGTAGGACAGGGGGATGGCTACACCTTC
TRBV19	.	TRBJ2-7	.	CASSILQAREQYF	TGTGCCAGTAGTATCCTACAGGCTCGGGAGCAGTACTTC
TRBV6-5	.	TRBJ1-2	TRBD1	CAAQGAGGYTF	TGTGCCGCTCAGGGGGCGGGGGGCTACACCTTC
TRBV9	.	TRBJ2-3	TRBD2	CASSVLGRVSTDTQYF	TGTGCCAGCAGCGTTTTAGGGAGGGTCAGCACAGATACGCAGTATTTT
TRBV9	.	TRBJ2-3	TRBD2	CASSVEAGVGTDTQYF	TGTGCCAGCAGCGTAGAGGCGGGAGTAGGCACAGATACGCAGTATTTT
TRBV19	.	TRBJ2-3	TRBD2	CASSTAGGTDTQYF	TGTGCCAGTAGTACGGCGGGGGGCACAGATACGCAGTATTTT
TRBV7-9	.	TRBJ2-7	TRBD2	CASSRLAGGPYEQYF	TGTGCCAGCAGCAGACTAGCGGGAGGGCCCTACGAGCAGTACTTC
TRBV7-8	.	TRBJ2-3	.	CASSLERTAQSNTQYF	TGTGCCAGCAGCTTAGAGAGGACAGCACAGTCGAATACGCAGTATTTT
TRBV28	.	TRBJ1-1	TRBD1	CASSPQLQTGLNTEAFF	TGTGCCAGCAGTCCCCAGCTTCAGACAGGGCTGAACACTGAAGCTTTCTTT
TRBV28	.	TRBJ2-1	TRBD2	CASSPPTAGLAQYNEQFF	TGTGCCAGCAGTCCCCCCACCGCCGGACTAGCGCAGTACAATGAGCAGTTCTTC
TRBV7-9	.	TRBJ2-6	TRBD2	CASRAGRLFSGANVLTF	TGTGCCAGCAGAGCGGGACGGCTTTTCTCTGGGGCCAACGTCCTGACTTTC
TRBV27	.	TRBJ1-2	.	CASSLLVSGVARGYTF	TGTGCCAGCAGTTTATTGGTATCAGGGGTCGCTCGCGGCTACACCTTC
TRBV4-1	few	TRBJ1-5	.	CASSPHVRNWGDQPQHF	TGCGCCAGCAGCCCTCATGTACGGAATTGGGGGGATCAGCCCCAGCATTTT
TRBV19	.	TRBJ1-5	.	CASIGRAFNQPQHF	TGTGCCAGTATAGGCAGGGCGTTTAATCAGCCCCAGCATTTT
TRBV19	.	TRBJ2-7	.	CASSIGGNPPYEQYF	TGTGCCAGTAGTATAGGAGGGAACCCTCCCTACGAGCAGTACTTC
TRBV4-2	.	TRBJ1-2	.	CASSQDHSNYGYTF	TGTGCCAGCAGCCAAGATCACAGCAACTATGGCTACACCTTC
TRBV11-2	.	TRBJ1-1	.	CASSSRIMTATNTEAFF	TGTGCCAGCAGCTCTAGGATTATGACGGCTACGAACACTGAAGCTTTCTTT
TRBV7-2	.	TRBJ1-2	.	CASSLMNGANYGYTF	TGTGCCAGCAGCTTGATGAACGGTGCTAACTATGGCTACACCTTC
TRBV7-2	.	TRBJ1-6	TRBD1	CASSSRPGTDNSPLHF	TGTGCCAGCAGCTCAAGACCCGGGACAGATAATTCACCCCTCCACTTT
TRBV11-2	.	TRBJ2-5	.	CASSLEGETQYF	TGTGCCAGCAGCTTGGAGGGAGAGACCCAGTACTTC
TRBV19	.	TRBJ2-5	TRBD1	CASRDRGKETQYF	TGTGCCAGTAGAGACAGGGGTAAAGAGACCCAGTACTTC
TRBV12-5	.	TRBJ2-1	.	CASALTVWPYNEQFF	TGTGCTAGTGCCCTGACAGTCTGGCCCTACAATGAGCAGTTCTTC
TRBV23-1	once	TRBJ2-7	.	CASSQYPYILPSYEQYF	TGCGCCAGCAGTCAATATCCTTATATACTACCCTCCTACGAGCAGTACTTC
TRBV5-1	.	TRBJ2-3	TRBD2	CASSFRLAGGTDTQYF	TGCGCCAGCAGCTTCCGACTAGCGGGAGGGACAGATACGCAGTATTTT
TRBV18	.	TRBJ2-7	.	CASSPLSGSYEQYF	TGTGCCAGCTCACCACTGAGCGGCTCCTACGAGCAGTACTTC
TRBV5-3	.	TRBJ2-3	TRBD2	CASTGLAGGESTDTQYF	TGTGCCAGTACCGGACTAGCGGGGGGCGAAAGCACAGATACGCAGTATTTT
TRBV7-9	.	TRBJ1-5	.	CASSTALAGLNQPQHF	TGTGCCAGCAGCACCGCGCTGGCGGGCCTCAATCAGCCCCAGCATTTT
TRBV11-2	.	TRBJ2-1	.	CASSLERVEHNEQFF	TGTGCCAGCAGCTTAGAGAGGGTGGAACACAATGAGCAGTTCTTC
TRBV5-1	.	TRBJ2-7	.	CASSLGSGNYEQYF	TGCGCCAGCAGCTTGGGGTCAGGTAACTACGAGCAGTACTTC
TRBV7-8	.	TRBJ1-2	.	CASSPRLDSPYGYTF	TGTGCCAGCAGCCCACGACTGGACAGTCCCTATGGCTACACCTTC
TRBV4-1	few	TRBJ2-3	TRBD2	CASSFQGLAGDADTQYF	TGCGCCAGCAGCTTCCAAGGACTAGCGGGAGACGCAGATACGCAGTATTTT
TRBV4-1	.	TRBJ2-1	TRBD2	CASSQGGTSGGNEQFF	TGCGCCAGCAGCCAAGGGGGGACTAGCGGGGGTAATGAGCAGTTCTTC
TRBV5-1	.	TRBJ2-7	TRBD1	CASSDRGRSAGMEQYF	TGCGCCAGCAGCGACAGGGGGAGGTCAGCGGGTATGGAGCAGTACTTC
TRBV6-1	.	TRBJ1-5	.	CASSDLAGNQPQHF	TGTGCCAGCAGTGATCTGGCTGGCAATCAGCCCCAGCATTTT
TRBV6-5	.	TRBJ1-2	TRBD1	CATNPTGGTYGYTF	TGTGCCACAAACCCGACAGGGGGAACCTATGGCTACACCTTC
TRBV5-6	.	TRBJ2-2	TRBD1	CASSFNPGQANTGELFF	TGTGCCAGCAGCTTCAATCCGGGACAGGCAAACACCGGGGAGCTGTTTTTT
TRBV29-1	few	TRBJ2-3	.	CSVEGFEDTQYF	TGCAGCGTTGAAGGGTTTGAGGATACGCAGTATTTT
TRBV7-2	.	TRBJ2-3	.	CASSLLDTQYF	TGTGCCAGCAGCTTACTAGATACGCAGTATTTT
TRBV7-8	.	TRBJ1-1	TRBD1	CASSLGTGGLPRNTEAFF	TGTGCCAGCAGCTTAGGGACAGGGGGACTCCCGCGGAACACTGAAGCTTTCTTT
TRBV12-2	few	TRBJ1-1	.	CASRPAGGPGAFF	TGTGCAAGTCGCCCGGCCGGAGGGCCCGGGGCTTTCTTT
TRBV7-8	few	TRBJ1-1	.	CASSLHPGTEAFF	TGTGCCAGCAGCCTCCACCCCGGGACTGAAGCTTTCTTT
TRBV28	.	TRBJ1-2	TRBD1	CASSRSLFGVAGGSGYGYTF	TGTGCCAGCAGCCGATCACTCTTCGGGGTCGCAGGGGGATCGGGCTATGGCTACACCTTC
TRBV11-2	.	TRBJ1-6	.	CASSLDYGYNSPLHF	TGTGCCAGCAGCTTAGATTACGGGTATAATTCACCCCTCCACTTT
TRBV5-1	once	TRBJ2-3	TRBD1	CASSLVPLWTGDGADTQYF	TGCGCCAGCAGCTTGGTGCCACTCTGGACAGGGGATGGAGCAGATACGCAGTATTTT
TRBV21-1	few	TRBJ1-4	.	CASSLDRGPKNEKLFF	TGTGCCAGCAGCCTAGACAGGGGCCCCAAGAATGAAAAACTGTTTTTT